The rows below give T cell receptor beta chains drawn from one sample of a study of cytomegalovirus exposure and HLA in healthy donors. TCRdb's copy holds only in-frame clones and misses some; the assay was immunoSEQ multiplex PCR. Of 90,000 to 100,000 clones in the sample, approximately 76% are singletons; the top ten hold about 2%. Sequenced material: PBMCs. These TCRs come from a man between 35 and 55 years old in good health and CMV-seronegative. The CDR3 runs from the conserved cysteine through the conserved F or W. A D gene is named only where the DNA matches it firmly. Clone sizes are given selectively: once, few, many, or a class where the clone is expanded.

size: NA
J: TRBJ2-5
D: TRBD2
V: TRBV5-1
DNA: TGCGCCAGCACAGGCGGGGGACAAGAGACCCAGTACTTC
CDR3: CASTGGGQETQYF

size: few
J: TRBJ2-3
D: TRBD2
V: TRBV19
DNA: TGTGCCAGTAGTAAACTAGCGGGAGGCACAGATACGCAGTATTTT
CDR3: CASSKLAGGTDTQYF

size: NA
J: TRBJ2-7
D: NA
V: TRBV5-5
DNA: TGTGCCAGCACCCTAAGAGCGGAGCAGTACTTC
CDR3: CASTLRAEQYF

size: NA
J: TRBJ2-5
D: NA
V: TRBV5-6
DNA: TGTGCCAGCAGCTTGGTGATTAGCCCCCGGGAGACCCAGTACTTC
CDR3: CASSLVISPRETQYF

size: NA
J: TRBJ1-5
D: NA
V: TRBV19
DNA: TGTGCCAGTAGTATAGATCGGGAGTACCACGCTCAGCCCCAGCATTTT
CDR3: CASSIDREYHAQPQHF

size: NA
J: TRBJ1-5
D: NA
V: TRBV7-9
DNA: TGTGCCAGCAGCCCCCCCGGTGAGTTACAGCCCCAGCATTTT
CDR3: CASSPPGELQPQHF

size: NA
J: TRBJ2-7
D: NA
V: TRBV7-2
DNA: TGTGCCAGCAGCTTAGGGGGGGTCATCTCCTACGAGCAGTACTTC
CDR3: CASSLGGVISYEQYF

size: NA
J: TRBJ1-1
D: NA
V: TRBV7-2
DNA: TGTGCCAGCAGCGGGGGCCTCAACACTGAAGCTTTCTTT
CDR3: CASSGGLNTEAFF

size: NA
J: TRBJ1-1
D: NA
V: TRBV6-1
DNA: TGTGCCAGCAGTGTTCCTACAGCTAACACTGAAGCTTTCTTT
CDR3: CASSVPTANTEAFF

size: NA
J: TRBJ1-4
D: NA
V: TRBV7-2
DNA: TGTGCCAGCAGCCCTCAGGCGACCAATGAAAAACTGTTTTTT
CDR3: CASSPQATNEKLFF

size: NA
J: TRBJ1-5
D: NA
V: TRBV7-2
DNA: TGTGCCAGCAGCTGGTCAGGAATTAGCAATCAGCCCCAGCATTTT
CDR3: CASSWSGISNQPQHF

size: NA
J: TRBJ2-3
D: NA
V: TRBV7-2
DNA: TGTGCCAGCAGCTTAGCCACATTTACGGATACGCAGTATTTT
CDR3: CASSLATFTDTQYF

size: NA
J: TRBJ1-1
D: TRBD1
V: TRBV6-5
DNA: TGTGCCAGCACTGTAGGCACAGGGGGAACTGAAGCTTTCTTT
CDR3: CASTVGTGGTEAFF

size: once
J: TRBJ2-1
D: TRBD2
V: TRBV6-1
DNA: TGTGCCAGCAGTGAATACGGCGGGGGGCCCTACAATGAGCAGTTCTTC
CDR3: CASSEYGGGPYNEQFF

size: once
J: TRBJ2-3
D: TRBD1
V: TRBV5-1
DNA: TGCGCCAGCAGCTTGGGTATCGGGACAGGTATAGATACGCAGTATTTT
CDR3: CASSLGIGTGIDTQYF

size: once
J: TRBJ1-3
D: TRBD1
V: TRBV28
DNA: TGTGCCGCCACCACACAGGGGACGGGAAACACCATATATTTT
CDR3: CAATTQGTGNTIYF

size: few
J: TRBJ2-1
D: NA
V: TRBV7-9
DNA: TGTGCCAGCAGCTTAGGTGCAGGGTGGAATGAGCAGTTCTTC
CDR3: CASSLGAGWNEQFF

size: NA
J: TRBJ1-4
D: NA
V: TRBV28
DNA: TGTGCCAGCAGTAGCCACGGGGAAAAACTGTTTTTT
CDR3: CASSSHGEKLFF

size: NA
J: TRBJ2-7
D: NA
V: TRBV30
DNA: TGTGCCTGGAGTGTAAGACTAGGGGTCGGCGAGCAGTACTTC
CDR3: CAWSVRLGVGEQYF

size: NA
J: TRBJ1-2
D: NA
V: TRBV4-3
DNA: TGCGCCAGCAGCCAAGATTCAGGGCGATATGGCTACACCTTC
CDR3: CASSQDSGRYGYTF

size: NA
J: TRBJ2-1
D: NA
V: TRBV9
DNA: TGTGCCAGCAGCGCGCGAAGGGGGAGTGAGCAGTTCTTC
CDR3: CASSARRGSEQFF

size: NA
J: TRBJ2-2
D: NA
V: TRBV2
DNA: TGTGCCAGCAGTTGGACAGTAAACACCGGGGAGCTGTTTTTT
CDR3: CASSWTVNTGELFF

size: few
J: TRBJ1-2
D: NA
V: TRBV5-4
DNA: TGTGCCAGCAGACCCGGGACAATCCGTGGCTACACCTTC
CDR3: CASRPGTIRGYTF

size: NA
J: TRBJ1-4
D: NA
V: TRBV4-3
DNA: TGCGCCAGCAGCCAAGATTATTGGAGGGGTCGGCCTAATGAAAAACTGTTTTTT
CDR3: CASSQDYWRGRPNEKLFF

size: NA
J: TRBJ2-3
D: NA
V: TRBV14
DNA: TGTGCCAGCAGCCAAGATAGTCTAGAGCACACAGATACGCAGTATTTT
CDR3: CASSQDSLEHTDTQYF

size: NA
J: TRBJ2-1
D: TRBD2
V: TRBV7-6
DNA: TGTGCCAGCAGCTTAGCTAGCGGGGATTACAATGAGCAGTTCTTC
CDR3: CASSLASGDYNEQFF

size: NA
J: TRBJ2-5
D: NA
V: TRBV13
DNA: TGTGCCAGCAGCTTAGGTGGTTGGGGGGACCAAGAGACCCAGTACTTC
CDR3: CASSLGGWGDQETQYF